The 28 T cell receptor beta chains below were found in one sample sequenced in a study of T cells in Graves' hyperthyroidism and ophthalmopathy. The source material, RNA transcripts, was used to amplify TCR beta CDR3 regions. Initially, a first-round RT-PCR of the TCR CDR3 employed the HTBI primer set. TCRdb redid the calling of the multiplex PCR reads with MiXCR, one entry per CDR3 protein. This table holds 300,000 to 450,000 distinct CDR3 sequences, approximately 25% found once. Sequencing was performed on blood. The receptors here all came from a man in his forties or fifties with Graves' hyperthyroidism.

The chain recombines TRBV20-1 with TRBJ2-1; D uncertain. The V gene's germline CDR1 is DFQATT and CDR2 SNEGSKA (reference sequence). Between the trimmed V and J ends, which lost 5 bases and 3 bases, there was a span of 8 bases. The length of the CDR3 is 12 residues. CDR3 bases: TGCAGTGCTCCTGCGGACTACAATGAGCAGTTCTTC. Protein: CSAPADYNEQFF.

This clonotype was found a few times. V and J are TRBV12-3 or TRBV12-4 and TRBJ2-1; the match to TRBD2 covers 7 bases. After removal of 7 bases from V and 6 bases from J, the junction contained 15 bases not matched to a gene. There are 16 residues in the CDR3. The CDR3 sequence: CASTLPGRVVGNEQFF. In DNA form, the CDR3 reads TGTGCCAGCACCCTCCCTGGGAGGGTAGTAGGCAATGAGCAGTTCTTC.

This clonotype has a handful of counts. The chain carries TRBV20-1 and TRBJ2-3; perhaps TRBD2 as D (6 bases). The germline CDR1 and CDR2 sequences are DFQATT and SNEGSKA (reference sequence). This CDR3 contains 14 residues. Trimming stripped 5 bases from V and 1 base from J, with 13 bases between. CDR3 nucleotide sequence: TGCAGTGCTGAGGGACCGGGGGGCACAGATACGCAGTATTTT. It is translated as CSAEGPGGTDTQYF.

In this sample, this clonotype turned up a few times. CDR3 in amino acids: CSARGTSYTGELFF. For the CDR3, the DNA is TGCAGTGCTAGAGGGACTTCCTACACCGGGGAGCTGTTTTTT. This sequence joins TRBV20-1 and TRBJ2-2; D perhaps matches TRBD2 (5 bases). Trimming stripped 1 base from V and 3 bases from J, with 9 bases between. The CDR3 sequence is 14 residues long. The germline V gene has CDR1 DFQATT and CDR2 SNEGSKA (reference sequence).

V is TRBV27 and J is TRBJ2-1; a possible D gene is TRBD1 (6 bases). Looked up from germline, CDR1 is MNHEY and CDR2 is SMNVEV (reference sequence). The CDR3 runs 14 residues. With 4 bases removed from V and 9 bases from J, the gap between germline ends came to 16 bases. CDR3 DNA: TGTGCCAGCAGTTCGACGGGGCCCAGGGGTGAGCAGTTCTTC. Protein: CASSSTGPRGEQFF.

The sample holds many counts of this clonotype. CDR3 bases: TGTGCCAGCAGCCAGCAAACACAGGGGGCTCTCTCCTACGAGCAGTACTTC. As protein: CASSQQTQGALSYEQYF. The chain couples TRBV3-1 to TRBJ2-7; 9 bases are a match to TRBD1. Germline loops: CDR1 LGHDT, CDR2 YNNKEL (reference sequence). CDR3 length equals 17 residues. The J segment lost 0 bases and the V segment lost 3 bases, leaving 9 bases of the junction unmatched.

This clonotype was recorded a few times. The chain has TRBV27 and TRBJ1-2, with D possibly being TRBD1 (6 bases). V was clipped by 4 bases and J by 4 bases, with 13 bases between them. The CDR3 is 14 residues long. Germline CDR1 reads MNHEY; CDR2 reads SMNVEV (reference sequence). The CDR3 bases are TGTGCCAGCAGTTCATCAGGGGAGATCTATGGCTACACCTTC. Translating gives CASSSSGEIYGYTF.

The V gene is TRBV7-3, the J gene TRBJ2-1; D not certain. V shed 5 bases and J shed 7 bases, with 12 bases lying between them. Germline CDR1 reads SGHTA; CDR2 reads FQGTGA. The CDR3 extends over 13 amino acids. CDR3 bases: TGTGCCAGCAGCCTCCGGTCCGCGAATGAGCAGTTCTTC. This translates into CASSLRSANEQFF.

This clonotype was seen more than once but under ten times. The chain joins TRBV5-1 to TRBJ2-3; TRBD2 matches 8 bases. CDR3 length: 16 amino acids. Trimming cost V 0 bases and J 4 bases; bases outside gene matches: 7. The V gene's germline CDR1 is SGHRS and CDR2 YFSETQ. The CDR3 DNA reads TGCGCCAGCAGCTTGGCTCGACGAGCGGGAGCAGATACGCAGTATTTT. The encoded protein is CASSLARRAGADTQYF. Using reference TRBV5-1 and TRBJ2-3 for the parts outside the CDR3, the full variable domain is KAGVTQTPRYLIKTRGQQVTLSCSPISGHRSVSWYQQTPGQGLQFLFEYFSETQRNKGNFPGRFSGRQFSNSRSEMNVSTLELGDSALYLCASSLARRAGADTQYFGPGTRLTVL.

The chain links TRBV18 to TRBJ1-4; D is undetermined. This CDR3 is built from 14 residues. Deletions cut 5 bases from V and 7 bases from J, with 14 bases between. Germline lookup yields CDR1 KGHSH and CDR2 LQKENI. The CDR3 is CASSSTGNSEKLFF. The CDR3 DNA is TGTGCCAGCTCAAGTACCGGGAATTCTGAAAAACTGTTTTTT.

The gene calls are TRBV11-2 and TRBJ1-2, with 7 bases aligning to TRBD1. This CDR3 region has 13 residues. J was trimmed by 6 bases and V by 5 bases; bases with no gene match: 6. Germline assignment: CDR1 SGHAT and CDR2 FQNNGV. CDR3 nucleotide sequence: TGTGCCAGCAGCCCCGGGACAGCCAATGGCTACACCTTC. Translated: CASSPGTANGYTF.

This clonotype was seen only a few times. The chain joins TRBV19 to TRBJ1-5; D not certain. This CDR3 contains 15 residues. The germline V gene has CDR1 LNHDA and CDR2 SQIVND (reference sequence). V was trimmed by 3 bases and J by 6 bases, leaving 15 bases between them. The CDR3 is CASSITAGWGQPQHF. CDR3 sequence (DNA): TGTGCCAGTAGTATCACGGCAGGTTGGGGTCAGCCCCAGCATTTT.

This clonotype came up many times. V usage is TRBV7-3 and J usage is TRBJ2-7; TRBD1 agrees at 8 bases. J gave up 3 bases and V 5 bases, and 6 bases lay outside the gene matches. This CDR3 is 14 amino acids long. Germline V lookup: CDR1 SGHTA, CDR2 FQGTGA. The CDR3, as DNA: TGTGCCAGCAGCCTACAGGGGGTCGGCTACGAGCAGTACTTC. It codes for CASSLQGVGYEQYF.

This clonotype was recorded many times. This chain connects TRBV2 to TRBJ2-3; D unclear. Germline loops: CDR1 SNHLY, CDR2 FYNNEI. The CDR3 sequence is 13 residues long. Trimming pared 4 bases from V and 1 base from J, leaving 6 bases between. The CDR3: CASSGVGTDTQYF. In DNA, the CDR3 is TGTGCCAGCAGTGGGGTCGGCACAGATACGCAGTATTTT.

This clonotype was seen a handful of times. V and J are TRBV11-2 and TRBJ2-1, with a tentative D call TRBD1 (7 bases). This CDR3 has 19 amino acids. Germline-derived CDR1 and CDR2 are SGHAT and FQNNGV. The V gene lost 0 bases and the J gene lost 1 base, with 19 bases spanning the gap. The CDR3 region has the DNA TGTGCCAGCAGCTTAGACGCCCGACAGGGAGGAAAATCCTACAATGAGCAGTTCTTC. It specifies CASSLDARQGGKSYNEQFF.

There are many counts of this clonotype. J is TRBJ2-3 and V is TRBV11-3; either TRBD1 or TRBD2 may supply D (5 bases each). Germline-derived CDR1 and CDR2 are SGHNT and YENEEA. The CDR3 runs 16 residues. Trimming pared 6 bases from V and 0 bases from J, leaving 16 bases between. The CDR3 loop is CASSSLRDGSTDTQYF. DNA for the CDR3: TGTGCCAGCAGTTCGCTCCGGGACGGTAGCACAGATACGCAGTATTTT.

This clonotype has only a few counts. The genes are TRBV5-6 and TRBJ2-5; D remains ambiguous. The CDR3 consists of 14 residues. The germline gives CDR1 SGHDT, CDR2 YYEEEE. Trimming left V 0 bases short and J 3 bases short, with 9 bases between. The CDR3 protein is CASSLVSSEETQYF. The CDR3 DNA reads as TGTGCCAGCAGCTTGGTCTCCAGTGAAGAGACCCAGTACTTC.

The chain uses TRBV5-1 and TRBJ2-7, with TRBD1 matching 9 bases. Per the germline V gene, CDR1 is SGHRS and CDR2 is YFSETQ. The CDR3 totals 14 residues. Germline trimming cut 3 bases from V and 5 bases from J; bases unmatched to any gene: 6. Here the CDR3 reads CASSSTGGVDEQYF. The CDR3 DNA sequence: TGCGCCAGCAGCTCTACAGGGGGCGTCGACGAGCAGTACTTC.

The chain combines TRBV5-6 with TRBJ1-3, with D possibly being TRBD1 (6 bases). The CDR3 sequence is 15 residues long. Germline V gene sequence: CDR1 SGHDT, CDR2 YYEEEE. V lost 0 bases and J 2 bases, leaving 9 bases between the germline ends. In DNA form, the CDR3 reads TGTGCCAGCAGCTTGGGAGGGGGTCCTGGAAACACCATATATTTT. Amino acid sequence: CASSLGGGPGNTIYF.

The sample holds a few counts of this clonotype. The rearrangement uses TRBV20-1 and TRBJ2-1; 13 bases map to TRBD2. CDR1 DFQATT and CDR2 SNEGSKA come from the germline V gene (reference sequence). J was trimmed by 4 bases and V by 5 bases; bases with no gene match: 5. This CDR3 region has 15 residues. The CDR3 here is CSAPTSGGVYNEQFF. The CDR3 DNA reads as TGCAGTGCTCCTACTAGCGGGGGGGTTTACAATGAGCAGTTCTTC.

This clonotype was found many times. V usage is TRBV7-6 and J usage is TRBJ2-5, with a weak D call TRBD1 (6 bases). Looked up from germline, CDR1 is SGHVS and CDR2 is FNYEAQ. V lost 2 bases and J 5 bases, leaving 24 bases between the germline ends. The CDR3 consists of 18 residues. The CDR3: CASSLSSFRAGQGETQYF. CDR3 sequence (DNA): TGTGCCAGCAGCTTATCATCATTTAGGGCAGGGCAGGGGGAGACCCAGTACTTC.

The chain links TRBV28 to TRBJ2-2; 7 nucleotides agree with TRBD1. Unmatched junction bases numbered 5, after V lost 5 bases and J lost 5 bases. The germline CDR1 and CDR2 sequences are MDHEN and SYDVKM. The CDR3 is made up of 14 amino acids. CDR3 coding DNA: TGTGCCAGCAGTCCGGGACAGCTTACCGGGGAGCTGTTTTTT. As protein: CASSPGQLTGELFF.

In nucleotides, the CDR3 is TGTGCCAGCAGTCGGGCGGGACAGCCAAACATTCAGTACTTC. Amino acids: CASSRAGQPNIQYF. The chain recombines TRBV27 with TRBJ2-4; D perhaps matches TRBD1 (7 bases). This CDR3 spans 14 amino acids. V shed 5 bases and J shed 6 bases, with 14 bases lying between them. Germline V gives CDR1 MNHEY, CDR2 SMNVEV (reference sequence).

This clonotype appeared a few times. The rearrangement links TRBV20-1 to TRBJ1-5; 8 bases fit TRBD1. Per germline, CDR1 DFQATT and CDR2 SNEGSKA (reference sequence). The CDR3 length is 16 residues. J lost 0 bases, V lost 6 bases, and 10 bases had no gene match. DNA of the CDR3: TGCAGTGCCTCGGGACAGGACGATTATAGCAATCAGCCCCAGCATTTT. It yields the protein CSASGQDDYSNQPQHF.

The chain couples TRBV28 to TRBJ2-7; 9 bases agree with TRBD1. The length of the CDR3 is 15 residues. With V trimmed by 1 base and J by 2 bases, 3 bases remained unmatched. Looked up from germline, CDR1 is MDHEN and CDR2 is SYDVKM. The CDR3 region has the DNA TGTGCCAGCAGTTTATATGGGGACAGGGCCTACGAGCAGTACTTC. This translates into CASSLYGDRAYEQYF.

J is TRBJ2-7 and V is TRBV27, with 8 bases fitting TRBD1. CDR3 length: 14 amino acids. The V gene's germline CDR1 is MNHEY and CDR2 SMNVEV (reference sequence). J lost 2 bases, V lost 6 bases, and 6 bases had no gene match. CDR3 loop: CASRQGGIAYEQYF. In DNA, the CDR3 is TGTGCCAGCAGACAGGGGGGCATTGCCTACGAGCAGTACTTC.

This clonotype was found a few times. V is TRBV5-1 and J is TRBJ2-1; TRBD2 is a possible D gene (6 bases). In germline, CDR1 is SGHRS, CDR2 YFSETQ. This CDR3 region has 16 residues. V was cut by 4 bases and J by 0 bases, with 14 bases left in between. CDR3 region: CASSRTIHSSYNEQFF. CDR3 in DNA: TGCGCCAGCAGCCGGACTATTCACAGCTCCTACAATGAGCAGTTCTTC.

This chain connects TRBV20-1 to TRBJ2-1, with 9 positions matching TRBD2. This CDR3 region has 14 residues. V was clipped by 8 bases and J by 0 bases; unmatched bases: 5. CDR1 and CDR2 (germline): DFQATT, SNEGSKA (reference sequence). The CDR3 nucleotides are TGCAGTCGACTAGCGGACAACTCCTACAATGAGCAGTTCTTC. Translated: CSRLADNSYNEQFF.